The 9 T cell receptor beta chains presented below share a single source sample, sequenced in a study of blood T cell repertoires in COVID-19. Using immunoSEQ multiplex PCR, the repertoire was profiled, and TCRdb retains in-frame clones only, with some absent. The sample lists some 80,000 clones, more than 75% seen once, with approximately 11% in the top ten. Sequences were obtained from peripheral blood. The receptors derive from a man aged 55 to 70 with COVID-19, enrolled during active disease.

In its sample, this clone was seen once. The CDR3 reads CASSYGTSYEQYF. The CDR3, as DNA: TGTGCCAGCAGTTACGGGACTTCCTACGAGCAGTACTTC. The rearrangement links TRBV27 to TRBJ2-7; TRBD2 is a possible D gene (6 bases). This CDR3 is built from 13 residues. CDR1 is MNHEY, CDR2 SMNVEV, per germline (reference sequence). The germline V and J ends were trimmed by 4 bases and 1 base, with 8 bases remaining between them.

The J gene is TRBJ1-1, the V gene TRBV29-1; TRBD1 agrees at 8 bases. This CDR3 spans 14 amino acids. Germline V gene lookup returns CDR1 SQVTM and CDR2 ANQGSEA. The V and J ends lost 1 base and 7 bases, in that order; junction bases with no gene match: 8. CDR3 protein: CSVEGQGARVEAFF. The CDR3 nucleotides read TGCAGCGTTGAAGGGCAGGGGGCGCGGGTTGAAGCTTTCTTT.

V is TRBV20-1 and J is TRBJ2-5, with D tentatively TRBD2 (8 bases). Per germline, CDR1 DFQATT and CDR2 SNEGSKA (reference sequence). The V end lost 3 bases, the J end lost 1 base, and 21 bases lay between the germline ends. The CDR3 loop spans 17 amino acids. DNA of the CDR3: TGCAGTGCTAGTAGGCTAGCGGGCAGGGGGGGCCAAGAGACCCAGTACTTC. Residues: CSASRLAGRGGQETQYF.

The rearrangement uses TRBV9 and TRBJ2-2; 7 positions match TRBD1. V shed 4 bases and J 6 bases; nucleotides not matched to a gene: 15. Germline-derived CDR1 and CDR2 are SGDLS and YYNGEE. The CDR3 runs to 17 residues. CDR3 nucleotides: TGTGCCAGCAGCCGCCCTGTTAGGGGGCGTGGATCCGGGGAGCTGTTTTTT. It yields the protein CASSRPVRGRGSGELFF.

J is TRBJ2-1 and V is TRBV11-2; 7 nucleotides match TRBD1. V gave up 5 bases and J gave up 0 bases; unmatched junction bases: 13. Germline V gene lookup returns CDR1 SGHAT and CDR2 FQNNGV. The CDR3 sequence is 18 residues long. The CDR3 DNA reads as TGTGCCAGCAGCCAAATACAGGGGCCACCGGGCTCCTACAATGAGCAGTTCTTC. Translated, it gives CASSQIQGPPGSYNEQFF.

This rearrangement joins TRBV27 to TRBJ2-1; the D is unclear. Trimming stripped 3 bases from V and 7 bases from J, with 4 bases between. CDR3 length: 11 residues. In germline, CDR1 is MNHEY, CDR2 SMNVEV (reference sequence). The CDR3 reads CASSFYNEQFF. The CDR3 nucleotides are TGTGCCAGCAGTTTCTATAATGAGCAGTTCTTC.

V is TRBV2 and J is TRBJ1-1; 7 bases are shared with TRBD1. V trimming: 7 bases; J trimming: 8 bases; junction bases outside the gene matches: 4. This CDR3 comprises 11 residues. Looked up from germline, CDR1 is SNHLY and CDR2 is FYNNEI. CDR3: CASTLTGEAFF. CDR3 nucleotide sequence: TGTGCCAGCACACTGACAGGGGAAGCTTTCTTT.

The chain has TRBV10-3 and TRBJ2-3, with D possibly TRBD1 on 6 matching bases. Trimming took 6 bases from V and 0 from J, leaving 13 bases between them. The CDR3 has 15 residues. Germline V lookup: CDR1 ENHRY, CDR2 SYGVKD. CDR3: CAIRGGATSTDTQYF. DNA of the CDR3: TGTGCCATCAGAGGGGGAGCAACTAGCACAGATACGCAGTATTTT.

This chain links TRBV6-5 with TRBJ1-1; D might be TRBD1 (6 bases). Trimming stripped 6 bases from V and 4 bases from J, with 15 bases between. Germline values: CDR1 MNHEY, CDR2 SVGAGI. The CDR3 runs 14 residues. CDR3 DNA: TGTGCCAGCAGGACACTCAGGGGTCCCACTGAAGCTTTCTTT. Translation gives CASRTLRGPTEAFF.